This T cell receptor beta chain was sequenced during a study of shared clonotypes between healthy human individuals. Study details: CD4 naive and CD4 memory each took three plates per donor, while CD8 naive took two and CD8 memory one. The study's findings and limits: Lower generation probabilities were found for non-shared clonotypes than for those shared by all four donors.

The CDR3 loop spans 12 amino acids. V lost 1 base and J lost 4, with 5 bases in between. Per the germline V gene, CDR1 is SNHLY and CDR2 is FYNNEI. A word on this clone: No antigen is known for it. The same CDR3 also results from other DNA sequences found in this sample.

Researchers divided each subset's genomic DNA evenly across several immunoSEQ plates. Only in-frame clones appear in the TCRdb table, and some are missing; sequencing was by immunoSEQ multiplex PCR. In the table there are over 2 million clones, roughly 96% of which are singletons. The chain recombines TRBV2 with TRBJ2-7; no definite D call. This clonotype was obtained from a man aged 18 to 30 in good health. Material: naive CD4+ T cells sorted from blood. The subset denotes: CD45RA+ positively selected. The CDR3 spells CASSEGLYEQYF. As DNA, the CDR3 is TGTGCCAGCAGTGAAGGGCTATACGAGCAGTACTTC.